What follows are 16 T cell receptor beta chains derived from one specimen sequenced in a study of T cell clonality in common variable immunodeficiency. Sequencing used immunoSEQ multiplex PCR; TCRdb keeps in-frame clones, though not all of them. Found here are approximately 45,000 clones, no singletons; the ten largest cover 2% to 2.5%. Sequenced input: peripheral blood mononuclear cells. Every receptor here comes from a person aged 18 to 70 in good health.

This clone has a count of ten or more. Sequencing ends 3 residues short of the CDR3 end; the germline J gene provides the rest. This chain uses TRBV2 with TRBJ1-1; D unresolved. This CDR3 comprises 15 residues. The V gene lost 7 bases and the J gene lost 0 bases, with 15 bases spanning the gap. Germline CDR1 and CDR2: SNHLY and FYNNEI. This CDR3 is CASTSLSGMNTEAFF. The covered CDR3 bases are TGTGCCAGCACCTCACTGTCAGGAATGAACACTGAA.

This clone showed up many times. The read ends 3 residues early relative to the CDR3; the germline J gene fills the gap. The V call is TRBV2, the J call TRBJ2-1; D not resolved. CDR1 and CDR2 from the germline V gene are SNHLY and FYNNEI. V lost 1 base and J 5 bases, leaving 12 bases between the germline ends. The CDR3 covers 15 residues. The CDR3 is CASSEVRQVDNEQFF. The sequenced part of the CDR3 DNA is TGTGCCAGCAGTGAAGTGAGGCAGGTGGACAATGAG.

This clone was seen only a few times. The read is 3 residues too short to cover the CDR3 end, so that end is filled in from the germline J gene. V and J are TRBV7-6 and TRBJ1-2; no reliable D call. CDR3 size: 15 residues. The V gene's germline CDR1 is SGHVS and CDR2 FNYEAQ. Trimming cost V 2 bases and J 3 bases, with 13 bases left between them. The covered CDR3 bases are TGTGCCAGCAGCTTAAATAAGATTTCGGACTATGGC. Translation: CASSLNKISDYG. The full CDR3 reads CASSLNKISDYGYTF.

Details on this clone: The CDR3 goes on 3 residues after the read ends, and that part is filled in from the germline J gene. This chain links TRBV30 with TRBJ1-2; D may be TRBD1 (6 bases). The CDR3 consists of 16 residues. From germline, CDR1 is GTSNPN and CDR2 SVGIG (reference sequence). Partial CDR3 DNA: TGTGCCTGGAGTGGGCCACTAGCGGGGGCCTACAATGAC. It encodes CAWSGPLAGAYND. The entire CDR3 is CAWSGPLAGAYNDYTF.

This clone was counted at least ten times. The sequence runs out 3 residues before the end of the CDR3; the remainder is reconstructed from the germline J gene. The chain employs TRBV29-1 and TRBJ2-3, with TRBD2 as a possible D gene (6 bases). Germline V lookup: CDR1 SQVTM, CDR2 ANQGSEA. Trimming removed 6 bases at V and 5 bases at J, with 9 bases between. The CDR3 totals 11 residues. CDR3 amino acids: CSVGRGDTQYF. The CDR3 DNA, read in part, is TGCAGCGTGGGGCGGGGAGATACG.

This clone was counted only a few times. With the read ending 3 residues before the CDR3 end, the germline J gene is used to fill in that end. J is TRBJ1-2 and V is TRBV20-1, with a possible D match to TRBD1 (5 bases). From germline, CDR1 is DFQATT and CDR2 SNEGSKA (reference sequence). The V end lost 6 bases, the J end lost 0 bases, and 11 bases lay between the germline ends. The CDR3 consists of 13 residues. CDR3 loop: CSASGVANYGYTF. CDR3 DNA, as far as it was read: TGCAGTGCGTCGGGGGTAGCTAACTATGGC.

This clone was observed at least ten times. The observed sequence ends 3 residues before the CDR3 terminus, with the missing tail filled in from the germline J gene. The chain combines TRBV6-2 or TRBV6-3 with TRBJ1-1; D not certain. V shed 0 bases and J shed 6 bases, with 8 bases lying between them. Germline V lookup: CDR1 MNHEY, CDR2 SVGEGT. This CDR3 is 13 amino acids long. CDR3 sequence: CASSYSRVAEAFF. The CDR3 DNA, read in part, is TGTGCCAGCAGTTACTCCCGGGTTGCTGAA.

This clone was detected many times. The read finishes 3 residues shy of the CDR3 end, and the germline J gene is used to complete it. This sequence joins TRBV12-3 or TRBV12-4 and TRBJ1-2; D is unresolved. V lost 2 bases and J lost 2, with 9 bases in between. This CDR3 has 14 residues. CDR3 DNA (partial): TGTGCCAGCAGTTTACTCCCAGTCAACTATGGC. Encoded protein: CASSLLPVNYG. The CDR3 as a whole reads CASSLLPVNYGYTF.

This clone has more than one count but fewer than ten. The read ends 3 residues early relative to the CDR3; the germline J gene fills the gap. V and J are TRBV2 and TRBJ1-5; weak D call: TRBD1 (5 bases). V was pared by 7 bases and J by 4 bases, with 8 bases between. Germline lookup yields CDR1 SNHLY and CDR2 FYNNEI. CDR3 length: 12 amino acids. CDR3 DNA (partial): TGTGCCAGCAAGGGGTGGAATCAGCCC. As protein: CASKGWNQP. The whole CDR3 protein is CASKGWNQPQHF.

This clone was counted ten times or more. Sequencing ends 3 residues short of the CDR3 end; the germline J gene provides the rest. This chain uses TRBV5-1 with TRBJ1-3; D call uncertain. Looked up from germline, CDR1 is SGHRS and CDR2 is YFSETQ. Trimming pared 0 bases from V and 3 bases from J, leaving 7 bases between. The CDR3 runs to 14 residues. Incomplete CDR3 DNA: TGCGCCAGCAGCTTGGACATTTATGGAAACACC. Translating gives CASSLDIYGNT. The full-length CDR3 reads as CASSLDIYGNTIYF.

This clone has a count of ten or more. This CDR3 reads CASSPGRGYDGYTF. The covered CDR3 bases are TGCGCCAGCAGCCCCGGGCGGGGTTACGATGGC. V usage is TRBV5-1 and J usage is TRBJ1-2; D unclear. The read ends 3 residues early relative to the CDR3; the germline J gene fills the gap. Trimming left V 4 bases short and J 6 bases short, with 16 bases between. This CDR3 comprises 14 residues. CDR1 and CDR2 (germline): SGHRS, YFSETQ.

This clone was observed many times. The read falls 3 residues short of the CDR3 end, and the missing part is taken from the germline J gene. V gene TRBV5-6 combines with J gene TRBJ1-2; 7 bases are shared with TRBD1. Germline V gene data show CDR1 as SGHDT and CDR2 as YYEEEE. The CDR3 is made up of 14 amino acids. V shed 3 bases and J 2 bases; nucleotides not matched to a gene: 4. The CDR3 DNA, read in part, is TGTGCCAGCAGCTCCCGGACAGGAAACTATGGC. Translating it yields CASSSRTGNYG. The whole CDR3 reads CASSSRTGNYGYTF.

This clone was observed many times. The read ends 3 residues before the CDR3 terminus; that terminus is restored from the germline J gene. The chain joins TRBV12-5 to TRBJ1-4, with 10 positions matching TRBD1. CDR3 length: 16 residues. After removal of 2 bases from V and 8 bases from J, the junction contained 8 bases not matched to a gene. CDR1 and CDR2 from the germline V gene are LGHNT and FRNRAP. The CDR3 loop is CASGLTTGTGVEKLFF. The CDR3 DNA, read in part, is TGTGCTAGTGGTTTGACTACCGGGACAGGGGTCGAAAAA.

This clone has ten or more counts. The sequence runs out 3 residues before the end of the CDR3; the remainder is reconstructed from the germline J gene. The genes are TRBV11-2 and TRBJ2-7, with D unclear. The CDR3 extends over 13 amino acids. The V gene lost 1 base and the J gene lost 1 base, with 5 bases spanning the gap. Germline CDR1 reads SGHAT; CDR2 reads FQNNGV. Here the CDR3 reads CASSLGGSYEQYF. The covered CDR3 bases are TGTGCCAGCAGCTTAGGCGGTTCCTACGAG.

This clone was counted many times. From the germline J gene comes the end of the CDR3, since the read stops 3 residues before it. The chain recombines TRBV18 with TRBJ2-7; maybe TRBD1 (5 bases). Germline-derived CDR1 and CDR2 are KGHSH and LQKENI. The V end was cut by 3 bases, the J end by 5 bases, with 14 bases between. The CDR3 totals 14 residues. Incomplete CDR3 DNA: TGTGCCAGCTCACCCGCTACAGGTTCCGACGAG. Translation: CASSPATGSDE. The entire CDR3 protein reads CASSPATGSDEQYF.

There are many counts of this clone. The read is 3 residues too short to cover the CDR3 end, so that end is filled in from the germline J gene. The gene calls are TRBV18 and TRBJ1-5; perhaps TRBD1 as D (6 bases). CDR3 length: 16 amino acids. Germline assignment: CDR1 KGHSH and CDR2 LQKENI. Trimming took off 6 bases at V and 0 bases at J, with 15 bases between the two ends. CDR3 loop: CASSQLPGDSNQPQHF. CDR3 DNA (partial): TGTGCCAGCTCCCAACTCCCAGGGGATAGCAATCAGCCC. The whole variable domain, filled in from reference TRBV18 and TRBJ1-5, reads NAGVMQNPRHLVRRRGQEARLRCSPMKGHSHVYWYRQLPEEGLKFMVYLQKENIIDESGMPKERFSAEFPKEGPSILRIQQVVRGDSAAYFCASSQLPGDSNQPQHFGDGTRLSIL.